This paragraph reports one TCR beta chain. Its antigen is still unknown. The table came from immunoSEQ multiplex PCR; TCRdb's copy has only in-frame clones and leaves some out. The sample records under 150,000 clones, about 82% being singletons. This specimen belongs to a study of T cell responses to AZD1222 COVID-19 vaccine. Study outcomes and limitations: Per reports, nearly half of all spike-specific TCRs target regions that are unmutated in variants.

Per germline, CDR1 MNHEY and CDR2 SVGAGI. The length of the CDR3 is 13 residues. V was shortened by 6 bases and J by 5 bases, with 11 bases between the two germline ends. This TCR was sampled from an adult who received the MenACWY meningococcal vaccine as a control. This chain links TRBV6-5 with TRBJ1-5, with D hard to call. Sample: peripheral blood, taken 28 days after the second dose of the MenACWY control vaccine. CDR3 coding DNA: TGTGCCAGCAGCTCCCTTACAGATCAGCCCCAGCATTTT. Residues: CASSSLTDQPQHF.